This passage covers 6 T cell receptor beta chains from one sample sequenced in a study of OX40 agonist ivuxolimab in advanced cancers. To prepare the library, the immunoSEQ multiplex PCR assay was applied. TCRdb carries this immuneACCESS record with in-frame sequences only. Its versions omit some clonotypes, under half of them owing to an unresolved V gene in the studies checked, with the rest unexplained. The sample yields fewer than 100,000 clones; 85% to 90% were counted once. 13% of the sample is in the top ten clones. The starting material was CD4+ or CD8+ T cells sorted from blood, obtained in a trial of the OX40 agonist ivuxolimab. These TCRs come from an adult with an advanced solid tumor such as melanoma, head and neck, liver or kidney cancer.

This chain connects TRBV15 to TRBJ2-1, with D uncertain. V was clipped by 8 bases and J by 2 bases, with 7 bases between them. Germline V CDR1 and CDR2: LNHNV, YYDKDF (reference sequence). The CDR3 is 12 amino acids. CDR3 loop: CATLTTYNEQFF. The DNA for the CDR3 is TGTGCCACCTTAACAACCTACAATGAGCAGTTCTTC.

This chain links TRBV2 with TRBJ2-7; 12 bases fit TRBD2. Unmatched junction bases numbered 9, after V lost 5 bases and J lost 7 bases. Germline CDR1 reads SNHLY; CDR2 reads FYNNEI. The CDR3 spans 15 residues. CDR3 protein: CASSLRLAGEGEQYF. CDR3 DNA sequence: TGTGCCAGCAGTCTTCGACTAGCGGGAGAGGGGGAGCAGTACTTC. Full variable domain (missing parts from reference TRBV2 and TRBJ2-7): EPEVTQTPSHQVTQMGQEVILRCVPISNHLYFYWYRQILGQKVEFLVSFYNNEISEKSEIFDDQFSVERPDGSNFTLKIRSTKLEDSAMYFCASSLRLAGEGEQYFGPGTRLTVT.

The V call is TRBV1, the J call TRBJ1-1. TRBV1 has pseudogene status. The CDR3 consists of 13 residues. Here the CDR3 reads CTSSAGHYSEAFF. CDR3 bases: TGCACCAGCAGCGCGGGACATTATTCTGAAGCTTTCTTT.

This clone was seen just once. CDR3 protein: CASSYSRHEQYF. For the CDR3, the DNA is TGTGCCAGCAGTTACTCGCGGCACGAGCAGTACTTC. The V and J genes are TRBV6-6 and TRBJ2-7; D ambiguous. The germline V gene has CDR1 MNHNY and CDR2 SVGAGI (reference sequence). V was cut by 0 bases and J by 5 bases, with 5 bases left in between. The CDR3 loop spans 12 amino acids.

The V gene is TRBV9, the J gene TRBJ2-1, with 7 bases matching TRBD2. V was clipped by 7 bases and J by 2 bases; unmatched bases: 12. Per germline, CDR1 SGDLS and CDR2 YYNGEE. CDR3 length: 16 amino acids. Written as DNA, the CDR3 is TGTGCCAGCTCCCGATCGCTGGCGGGAGCCTACAATGAGCAGTTCTTC. Protein sequence: CASSRSLAGAYNEQFF. The complete variable domain, with remaining parts taken from reference TRBV9 and TRBJ2-1, reads DSGVTQTPKHLITATGQRVTLRCSPRSGDLSVYWYQQSLDQGLQFLIQYYNGEERAKGNILERFSAQQFPDLHSELNLSSLELGDSALYFCASSRSLAGAYNEQFFGPGTRLTVL.

The chain carries TRBV30 and TRBJ2-5; D is perhaps TRBD2 (5 bases). Between the trimmed V and J ends, which lost 8 bases and 5 bases, there was a span of 15 bases. This CDR3 spans 12 amino acids. Germline V gene data show CDR1 as GTSNPN and CDR2 as SVGIG (reference sequence). DNA of the CDR3: TGTGCCACCGGGGTATTATTTGAGACCCAGTACTTC. Its translation: CATGVLFETQYF.